The 22 T cell receptor beta chains in this list originate from one sample, sequenced in a study of beta chain features in type 1 diabetes. The antigens these receptors bind are not known. As every portion of the isolated RNA was reverse transcribed, the sequencing read expressed TCRB transcripts. Libraries were prepared by immunoSEQ multiplex PCR; TCRdb keeps only in-frame clonotypes and omits some of them. This sample yields hundreds of thousands of clones, of which about 14% are seen a single time; 0.035% to 0.04% belongs to the top ten. Study-level findings and limits: Moderately but significantly shorter TCRB CDR3s were found in Type 1 diabetes patients in all four CD4+ subsets.

Material for sequencing was naive CD4+ T cells from blood. The source is a man aged 18 to 35 with type 1 diabetes.

This clone has only a few counts. The genes are TRBV29-1 and TRBJ1-1; D gene unclear. V dropped 5 bases and J dropped 4 bases, with 23 bases sitting between them. This CDR3 region has 16 residues. Germline values: CDR1 SQVTM, CDR2 ANQGSEA. Here the CDR3 DNA reads TGCAGCGTTACCAAGACACCCCCGGGGTCGGGCACTGAAGCTTTCTTT. It codes for CSVTKTPPGSGTEAFF.

The chain combines TRBV30 with TRBJ1-2; D not resolved. The CDR3 is made up of 12 amino acids. Germline CDR1 GTSNPN, CDR2 SVGIG (reference sequence). Trimming pared 0 bases from V and 7 bases from J, leaving 9 bases between. CDR3: CAWSVFLGGYTF. The CDR3 DNA reads TGTGCCTGGAGTGTGTTTTTAGGTGGCTACACCTTC.

V gene TRBV7-9 combines with J gene TRBJ1-5, with 8 bases fitting TRBD1. Germline-derived CDR1 and CDR2 are SEHNR and FQNEAQ (reference sequence). Trimming at V came to 6 bases and at J to 8 bases, leaving 9 bases not matched to a gene. CDR3 length equals 14 residues. CDR3 amino acids: CASSPGQALEPQHF. CDR3 coding DNA: TGTGCCAGCAGTCCGGGACAGGCCCTAGAGCCCCAGCATTTT.

This clone was observed a handful of times. V is TRBV7-9 and J is TRBJ2-7; no reliable D call. The germline V and J ends were trimmed by 8 bases and 3 bases, with 14 bases remaining between them. Germline V gene data show CDR1 as SEHNR and CDR2 as FQNEAQ (reference sequence). The CDR3 sequence is 13 residues long. CDR3 residues: CASSRDWGYEQYF. Written as DNA, the CDR3 is TGTGCCAGCTCCCGAGACTGGGGCTACGAGCAGTACTTC.

The chain recombines TRBV7-6 with TRBJ2-1; 10 bases match TRBD2. Germline V gene data show CDR1 as SGHVS and CDR2 as FNYEAQ. J lost 9 bases, V lost 1 base, and 6 bases had no gene match. This CDR3 spans 15 amino acids. The CDR3 region is CASSLGSSGSGEQFF. CDR3 coding DNA: TGTGCCAGCAGCTTAGGTTCTAGCGGGAGTGGTGAGCAGTTCTTC.

The chain recombines TRBV2 with TRBJ2-2, with 14 bases matching TRBD2. The junction had 7 bases not matched to a gene; V was cut back by 6 bases and J by 4 bases. Germline-derived CDR1 and CDR2 are SNHLY and FYNNEI. The CDR3 length is 17 residues. CDR3 loop: CASRGTSGGMVTGELFF. Here the CDR3 DNA reads TGTGCCAGCAGAGGGACTAGCGGGGGCATGGTCACCGGGGAGCTGTTTTTT.

A few counts support this clone. The rearrangement links TRBV28 to TRBJ1-2, with 10 bases lining up with TRBD1. The CDR3 sequence is 13 residues long. Germline V gene data show CDR1 as MDHEN and CDR2 as SYDVKM. Trimming cost V 6 bases and J 7 bases; bases outside gene matches: 5. CDR3 DNA sequence: TGTGCCAGCAGCTCAAGGACAGGGGGTGGCTACACCTTC. Its protein product is CASSSRTGGGYTF.

V is TRBV7-6 and J is TRBJ2-2; a weak D match, TRBD2 (5 bases). This CDR3 region has 16 residues. Germline assignment: CDR1 SGHVS and CDR2 FNYEAQ. The germline V and J ends were trimmed by 0 bases and 7 bases, with 15 bases remaining between them. The DNA for the CDR3 is TGTGCCAGCAGCTTAGCGGAGCTTCCGCGGGTCGGGGAGCTGTTTTTT. As protein: CASSLAELPRVGELFF.

This clone has only a few counts. This chain uses TRBV7-9 with TRBJ2-2; 14 nucleotides align to TRBD2. Germline trimming cut 5 bases from V and 6 bases from J; bases unmatched to any gene: 2. CDR1 and CDR2 from the germline V gene are SEHNR and FQNEAQ (reference sequence). The CDR3 is made up of 15 amino acids. In nucleotides, the CDR3 is TGTGCCAGCAGCCCGGGACTAGCGGGAGCCGGGGAGCTGTTTTTT. Protein product: CASSPGLAGAGELFF. Full variable domain (rest looked up from reference TRBV7-9 and TRBJ2-2): DTGVSQNPRHKITKRGQNVTFRCDPISEHNRLYWYRQTLGQGPEFLTYFQNEAQLEKSRLLSDRFSAERPKGSFSTLEIQRTEQGDSAMYLCASSPGLAGAGELFFGEGSRLTVL.

The chain uses TRBV1 and TRBJ2-1; TRBD2 is the table's D call and was not checked against the DNA. TRBV1 is a pseudogene locus. The CDR3 contains 15 residues. CDR3: CTSSPSGRATNEQFF. The CDR3 DNA reads as TGCACCAGCAGCCCTAGCGGGAGGGCCACCAATGAGCAGTTCTTC.

This clone came up a few times. V is TRBV18 and J is TRBJ2-5, with D possibly being TRBD2 (6 bases). Germline values: CDR1 KGHSH, CDR2 LQKENI. This CDR3 contains 16 residues. Deletions cut 6 bases from V and 2 bases from J, with 19 bases between. As DNA, the CDR3 is TGTGCCAGCTCCTTCGATCCGGGACTTGGACAAGAGACCCAGTACTTC. It is translated as CASSFDPGLGQETQYF.

V is TRBV7-9 and J is TRBJ2-1; either TRBD1 or TRBD2 may fit D (5 bases each). Germline V gene lookup returns CDR1 SEHNR and CDR2 FQNEAQ (reference sequence). Trimming removed 3 bases at V and 5 bases at J, with 11 bases between. The CDR3 length is 14 residues. The CDR3 bases are TGTGCCAGCAGCTTCCGGGGCCAGGACAATGAGCAGTTCTTC. Its protein is CASSFRGQDNEQFF.

The chain joins TRBV7-2 to TRBJ2-5, with no clear D. This CDR3 has 13 amino acids. Germline loops: CDR1 SGHTA, CDR2 FQGNSA. V lost 0 bases and J lost 2, with 4 bases in between. The CDR3 DNA reads TGTGCCAGCAGCTTAGCTCAACAAGAGACCCAGTACTTC. Protein: CASSLAQQETQYF.

This clone appeared many times. The V gene is TRBV10-3, the J gene TRBJ2-3; the match to TRBD1 covers 9 bases. Trimming removed 3 bases from V and 3 bases from J; junction bases left unmatched: 10. Germline loops: CDR1 ENHRY, CDR2 SYGVKD. The CDR3 covers 17 residues. Written as DNA, the CDR3 is TGTGCCATCAGTGACCCGGCCGGGACAGGGTTGACAGATACGCAGTATTTT. Protein product: CAISDPAGTGLTDTQYF.

This clone came up a few times. The sample holds other DNA sequences that translate to the same CDR3. The rearrangement uses TRBV11-2 and TRBJ2-1; D remains unclear. The length of the CDR3 is 13 residues. CDR1 and CDR2 from the germline V gene are SGHAT and FQNNGV. Between the trimmed V and J ends, which lost 0 bases and 5 bases, there was a span of 5 bases. CDR3 nucleotides: TGTGCCAGCAGCTTAGATCGCGACAATGAGCAGTTCTTC. It is translated as CASSLDRDNEQFF.

This clone was counted a few times. The chain uses TRBV20-1 and TRBJ2-7; D is unresolved. CDR1 and CDR2 from the germline V gene are DFQATT and SNEGSKA (reference sequence). Deletions cut 0 bases from V and 3 bases from J, with 3 bases between. The CDR3 is made up of 11 amino acids. The CDR3 loop reads CSARDGYEQYF. CDR3 nucleotide sequence: TGCAGTGCTAGAGATGGCTACGAGCAGTACTTC.

CDR3 DNA: TGTGCCAGCAGTTCCACCGGGACGAACTACGAGCAGTACTTC. Encoded protein: CASSSTGTNYEQYF. V usage is TRBV2 and J usage is TRBJ2-7; D assignment may be TRBD1 or TRBD2 (5 bases each). The CDR3 is 14 residues long. V lost 5 bases and J 3 bases, leaving 14 bases between the germline ends. Germline values: CDR1 SNHLY, CDR2 FYNNEI.

The J gene is TRBJ1-6, the V gene TRBV13; 10 nucleotides match TRBD1. The V gene's germline CDR1 is PRHDT and CDR2 FYEKMQ (reference sequence). V lost 5 bases, J lost 10 bases, and 11 bases stayed unmatched. The CDR3 runs 16 residues. CDR3 bases: TGTGCCAGCAGCACGACGACAGGGGGCGTTGGGTCACCCCTCCACTTT. Translated, it gives CASSTTTGGVGSPLHF.

The table lists this clone with a few counts. The chain employs TRBV30 and TRBJ1-2, with D possibly matching TRBD1 (6 bases). The germline CDR1 and CDR2 sequences are GTSNPN and SVGIG (reference sequence). The ends were cut back, 3 bases at V and 4 bases at J, with 18 bases in the middle. The CDR3 spans 15 residues. CDR3 nucleotides: TGTGCCTGGAGGAAGGGACATCTCACAACCTATGGCTACACCTTC. It codes for CAWRKGHLTTYGYTF.

This clone was detected only a few times. This chain joins TRBV6-1 and TRBJ2-3; D is uncertain. Germline-derived CDR1 and CDR2 are MNHNS and SASEGT. CDR3 length: 14 residues. The V end was cut by 6 bases, the J end by 1 base, with 11 bases between. The CDR3 sequence is CASRAGQGTDTQYF. CDR3 nucleotide sequence: TGTGCCAGCAGAGCAGGCCAGGGCACAGATACGCAGTATTTT.

V is TRBV7-9 and J is TRBJ1-1; D is uncertain. CDR1 SEHNR and CDR2 FQNEAQ come from the germline V gene (reference sequence). The CDR3 is made up of 16 amino acids. Trimming stripped 5 bases from V and 1 base from J, with 17 bases between. The CDR3 DNA sequence: TGTGCCAGCAGCCCGGACTGGGCCGCTAAGAACACTGAAGCTTTCTTT. The encoded protein is CASSPDWAAKNTEAFF. The full variable domain, its missing parts supplied by reference TRBV7-9 and TRBJ1-1, is DTGVSQNPRHKITKRGQNVTFRCDPISEHNRLYWYRQTLGQGPEFLTYFQNEAQLEKSRLLSDRFSAERPKGSFSTLEIQRTEQGDSAMYLCASSPDWAAKNTEAFFGQGTRLTVV.

V usage is TRBV27 and J usage is TRBJ1-2, with 8 bases matching TRBD1. Germline-derived CDR1 and CDR2 are MNHEY and SMNVEV (reference sequence). J was trimmed by 8 bases and V by 3 bases; bases with no gene match: 14. CDR3 length: 16 residues. The CDR3 DNA is TGTGCCAGCAGTTTGAGGACAGGGTCGACAAATGGAGGCTACACCTTC. The encoded protein is CASSLRTGSTNGGYTF.